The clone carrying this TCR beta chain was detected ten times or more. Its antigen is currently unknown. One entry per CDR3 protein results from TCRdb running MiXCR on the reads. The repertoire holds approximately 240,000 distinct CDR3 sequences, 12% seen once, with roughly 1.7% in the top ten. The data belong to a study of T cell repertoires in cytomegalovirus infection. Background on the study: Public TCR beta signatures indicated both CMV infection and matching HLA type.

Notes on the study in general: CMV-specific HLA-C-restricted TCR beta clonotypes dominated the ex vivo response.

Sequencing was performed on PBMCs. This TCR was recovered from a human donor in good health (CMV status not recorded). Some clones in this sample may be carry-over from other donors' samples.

The CDR3 region is CASKESGTGGIEQFF. The CDR3 DNA reads TGTGCCAGCAAGGAATCCGGGACAGGGGGAATTGAGCAGTTCTTC. This chain joins TRBV6-6 and TRBJ2-1; 11 nucleotides agree with TRBD1. This CDR3 is 15 amino acids long. Per the germline V gene, CDR1 is MNHNY and CDR2 is SVGAGI (reference sequence). The V gene end was trimmed by 7 bases and the J gene end by 9 bases; junction bases not matched to a gene: 11.